This T cell receptor beta chain was sequenced for a study of chemoradiotherapy in HPV16-positive cancers. Across the study: Functional T-cell assays on a couple of HPV16-positive patients' cells defined candidate HPV-specific clones and common TCR motifs.

This clone was counted a few times. Its antigen is not identified. Assay: immunoSEQ multiplex PCR; the TCRdb copy retains only in-frame clones and omits some. The table lists more than 9,000 clones, more than 60% of them singletons, with 12% to 15% in the top ten. Overall study findings and caveats: Only two HPV16-positive patients supplied the functional HPV-specificity definition.

The CDR3 loop spans 14 amino acids. V was clipped by 9 bases and J by 0 bases, with 12 bases between them. CDR1 and CDR2 (germline): LNHDA, SQIVND (reference sequence). The sample was gathered from a patient who underwent chemoradiotherapy. The rearrangement links TRBV19 to TRBJ1-3; D is unclear. The sequence came from a human donor with HPV-associated anogenital cancer. The CDR3 spells CASRQAVSGNTIYF. Written as DNA, the CDR3 is TGTGCCAGCCGTCAGGCGGTCTCTGGAAACACCATATATTTT.